These 21 T cell receptor beta chains share one sample of origin, sequenced in a study of identical twins. TCRdb used MiXCR to reprocess the 5' RACE reads, holding one entry per CDR3 protein. Among 240,000 or so distinct CDR3 sequences, approximately 7% were seen once, and the ten largest hold approximately 3.6%. In addition, the sample was reused for a study of yellow fever vaccine responses in identical twins.

Sequenced: memory (CD45RO+) T cells sorted from blood. Receptors were obtained from a woman aged 18-35 years in good health.

The chain is built from TRBV6-1 and TRBJ2-6; 8 nucleotides align to TRBD1. V dropped 3 bases and J dropped 4; count of bases not matched to a gene: 5. The CDR3 runs to 16 residues. Germline V CDR1 and CDR2: MNHNS, SASEGT. CDR3 loop: CASSDRQGTGANVLTF. The CDR3 DNA is TGTGCCAGCAGTGACAGACAGGGGACCGGGGCCAACGTCCTGACTTTC.

The rearrangement links TRBV28 to TRBJ2-1; 9 bases align to TRBD1. Trimming took 6 bases from V and 8 from J; bases not matched to a gene: 11. The CDR3 extends over 15 amino acids. CDR1 and CDR2 from the germline V gene are MDHEN and SYDVKM. The CDR3 DNA reads as TGTGCCAGCAGCGGACCGGGACAGGGCCGGGATGAGCAGTTCTTC. Its translation is CASSGPGQGRDEQFF. Full variable domain (remainder filled in from reference TRBV28 and TRBJ2-1): DVKVTQSSRYLVKRTGEKVFLECVQDMDHENMFWYRQDPGLGLRLIYFSYDVKMKEKGDIPEGYSVSREKKERFSLILESASTNQTSMYLCASSGPGQGRDEQFFGPGTRLTVL.

The rearrangement uses TRBV6-1 and TRBJ2-7; D uncertain. This CDR3 is 13 amino acids long. The V end lost 4 bases, the J end lost 3 bases, and 10 bases lay between the germline ends. Looked up from germline, CDR1 is MNHNS and CDR2 is SASEGT. This chain's CDR3 is CASSGSSRYEQYV. The CDR3, as DNA: TGTGCCAGCAGTGGAAGTAGTCGCTACGAGCAGTACGTC.

This chain uses TRBV6-5 with TRBJ2-3, with 9 positions matching TRBD1. Germline trimming cut 5 bases from V and 2 bases from J; bases unmatched to any gene: 5. The CDR3 loop spans 15 amino acids. CDR1 is MNHEY and CDR2 is SVGAGI in the germline V gene. The CDR3 region is CASSHGQGYTDTQYF. Here the CDR3 DNA reads TGTGCCAGCAGTCACGGACAGGGGTACACAGATACGCAGTATTTT.

The CDR3 nucleotides read TGTGCCAGCAGCTTGGCTGTCAGGGAAAATTCACCCCTCCACTTT. Translated: CASSLAVRENSPLHF. The chain links TRBV5-6 to TRBJ1-6; tentatively, D is TRBD1 (5 bases). The CDR3 covers 15 residues. Germline loops: CDR1 SGHDT, CDR2 YYEEEE. The V gene lost 0 bases and the J gene lost 7 bases, with 11 bases spanning the gap.

The table lists this clonotype with a few counts. The rearrangement uses TRBV20-1 and TRBJ1-1; tentative D call: TRBD1 (6 bases). This CDR3 is 15 amino acids long. Per the germline V gene, CDR1 is DFQATT and CDR2 is SNEGSKA (reference sequence). The V gene lost 0 bases and the J gene lost 2 bases, with 13 bases spanning the gap. CDR3 in amino acids: CSARDSVRGNTEAFF. CDR3 sequence (DNA): TGCAGTGCTAGAGATTCAGTCAGGGGCAACACTGAAGCTTTCTTT.

This clonotype has a handful of counts. This chain connects TRBV5-6 to TRBJ2-1; TRBD1 is a possible D gene (5 bases). CDR3 length: 14 amino acids. Germline V gene data show CDR1 as SGHDT and CDR2 as YYEEEE. Trimming removed 4 bases at V and 13 bases at J, with 21 bases between. The CDR3 DNA is TGTGCCAGCAGCCGTTTCGGCCAGGGATTTGGTCAGTTCTTC. Translating gives CASSRFGQGFGQFF.

The table lists this clonotype with many counts. The chain joins TRBV29-1 to TRBJ1-2; 9 bases are shared with TRBD1. CDR1 SQVTM and CDR2 ANQGSEA come from the germline V gene. J gave up 8 bases and V 6 bases, and 7 bases lay outside the gene matches. The CDR3 covers 12 residues. The DNA for the CDR3 is TGCAGCGTGGACGGGACAGGGTACGGCTACACCTTC. As protein: CSVDGTGYGYTF.

The chain couples TRBV10-2 to TRBJ2-3; 13 nucleotides match TRBD2. The CDR3 extends over 16 amino acids. CDR1 WSHSY and CDR2 SAAADI come from the germline V gene. V was pared by 3 bases and J by 6 bases, with 6 bases of the junction left unmatched. For the CDR3, the DNA is TGCGCCAGCAGTGACCGACTAGCGGGGGGCGGGGATACGCAGTATTTT. Translated, it gives CASSDRLAGGGDTQYF.

In its sample, this clonotype was seen a few times. The chain recombines TRBV20-1 with TRBJ2-5, with D perhaps matching TRBD2 (6 bases). The CDR3 is 12 residues long. V lost 3 bases and J lost 4, with 9 bases in between. CDR1 DFQATT and CDR2 SNEGSKA come from the germline V gene (reference sequence). The CDR3 is CSASSGRETQYF. In nucleotides, the CDR3 is TGCAGTGCTAGTTCCGGGAGAGAGACCCAGTACTTC.

This clonotype occurred many times. The J gene is TRBJ1-5, the V gene TRBV12-3 or TRBV12-4; 7 bases are a match to TRBD1. V was pared by 3 bases and J by 6 bases, with 11 bases of the junction left unmatched. The CDR3 contains 16 residues. The CDR3 DNA follows: TGTGCCAGCAGTTTCTCGGACAGGTTAAAGGGTCAGCCCCAGCATTTT. Its translation is CASSFSDRLKGQPQHF.

This clonotype occurred many times. This chain links TRBV29-1 with TRBJ2-1; the match to TRBD2 covers 11 bases. Germline V gives CDR1 SQVTM, CDR2 ANQGSEA. The CDR3 is 18 amino acids. J was trimmed by 1 base and V by 6 bases; bases with no gene match: 14. The CDR3 here is CSVTLQLAGALSYNEQFF. CDR3 sequence (DNA): TGCAGCGTCACTCTTCAACTAGCGGGAGCCCTTTCCTACAATGAGCAGTTCTTC.

This chain links TRBV6-1 with TRBJ2-3; 10 bases match TRBD1. This CDR3 contains 14 residues. The germline V gene encodes CDR1 MNHNS and CDR2 SASEGT. V shed 6 bases, J shed 3 bases, and the junction held 3 bases outside the gene matches. CDR3 nucleotide sequence: TGTGCCAGCAGCCGGGACAGGGGAACAGATACGCAGTATTTT. This sequence encodes CASSRDRGTDTQYF.

This clonotype was counted a few times. The chain carries TRBV2 and TRBJ2-5; D call uncertain. The length of the CDR3 is 11 residues. The V end lost 6 bases, the J end lost 10 bases, and 12 bases lay between the germline ends. CDR1 and CDR2 (germline): SNHLY, FYNNEI. The CDR3 sequence: CASRSPAGQYF. CDR3 sequence (DNA): TGTGCCAGCAGAAGCCCGGCAGGCCAGTACTTC.

This clonotype was seen repeatedly, ten times or more. V usage is TRBV6-5 and J usage is TRBJ1-5; D is perhaps TRBD1 (5 bases). Germline V CDR1 and CDR2: MNHEY, SVGAGI. The length of the CDR3 is 15 residues. V lost 2 bases to trimming and J lost 5 bases, with 13 bases between them. CDR3 bases: TGTGCCAGCAGTTACGGGCAGGGTGTTTATCAGCCCCAGCATTTT. It specifies CASSYGQGVYQPQHF.

CDR3: CASSLRAGAGYTF. In nucleotides, the CDR3 is TGTGCCAGCAGCCTTCGGGCGGGGGCTGGCTACACCTTC. This chain connects TRBV28 to TRBJ1-2, with D possibly TRBD1 on 6 matching bases. Per the germline V gene, CDR1 is MDHEN and CDR2 is SYDVKM. CDR3 size: 13 residues. Trimming left V 6 bases short and J 7 bases short, with 15 bases between.

This clonotype was counted many times. J is TRBJ2-1 and V is TRBV6-2 or TRBV6-3, with 10 bases fitting TRBD2. The germline CDR1 and CDR2 sequences are MNHEY and SVGEGT. There are 15 residues in the CDR3. The V and J ends lost 2 bases and 10 bases, in that order; junction bases with no gene match: 8. Written as DNA, the CDR3 is TGTGCCAGCAGTTACATGGCTAGCGGGAGTGTAGAGCAGTTCTTC. It specifies CASSYMASGSVEQFF.

This clonotype was recorded at least ten times. The chain couples TRBV10-3 to TRBJ1-1, with D hard to call. The CDR3 is made up of 14 amino acids. The germline gives CDR1 ENHRY, CDR2 SYGVKD. The V end was cut by 6 bases, the J end by 1 base, with 12 bases between. CDR3: CAISERIGNTEAFF. The CDR3 DNA follows: TGTGCCATCAGCGAGCGAATCGGGAACACTGAAGCTTTCTTT.

This clonotype was seen ten or more times. V and J are TRBV20-1 and TRBJ2-2; a possible D gene is TRBD2 (5 bases). In germline, CDR1 is DFQATT, CDR2 SNEGSKA (reference sequence). The CDR3 sequence is 16 residues long. V was pared by 2 bases and J by 3 bases, with 16 bases between. CDR3 DNA: TGCAGTGCTAGACCCCCCGGACTTCACGACACCGGGGAGCTGTTTTTT. Translation gives CSARPPGLHDTGELFF.

This clonotype was picked up many times. V is TRBV5-1 and J is TRBJ2-3; no firm D call. The CDR3 runs to 15 residues. Germline V lookup: CDR1 SGHRS, CDR2 YFSETQ. V lost 5 bases to trimming and J lost 0 bases, with 13 bases between them. The CDR3: CASSSGTHSTDTQYF. The CDR3 nucleotides are TGCGCCAGCAGTTCCGGCACCCATAGCACAGATACGCAGTATTTT.

The chain carries TRBV6-5 and TRBJ2-5, with a possible D match to TRBD2 (6 bases). The CDR3 covers 14 residues. Trimming pared 2 bases from V and 1 base from J, leaving 8 bases between. Per the germline V gene, CDR1 is MNHEY and CDR2 is SVGAGI. CDR3 DNA sequence: TGTGCCAGCAGTTACGGGGGGACCCAAGAGACCCAGTACTTC. Amino acids: CASSYGGTQETQYF.